The 26 T cell receptor beta chains in this list originate from one sample, sequenced in a study of T cells in Graves' hyperthyroidism and ophthalmopathy. Amplified TCR beta CDR3 regions came from RNA transcripts. First-round RT-PCR with HTBI primers amplified the TCR CDR3 region. TCRdb itself ran the multiplex PCR reads through MiXCR, one entry per CDR3 protein. The repertoire includes some 800,000 distinct CDR3 sequences, roughly 37% of them detected once, and roughly 8.3% sits in the top ten. Sequencing input: blood. These receptor sequences come from a man younger than 35 with Graves' hyperthyroidism.

About this clonotype: This may be a read error: a much more frequent sequence differs by one nucleotide. The chain uses TRBV2 and TRBJ2-7; D not resolved. Germline CDR1 is SNHLY and CDR2 is FYNNEI. The V and J ends lost 7 bases and 5 bases respectively, with 18 bases between them. The CDR3 totals 14 residues. The DNA for the CDR3 is TGTGCCAGCAAGTCCGGGTGGGCAATCGACGAGCAGTACTTC. It codes for CASKSGWAIDEQYF.

This clonotype was detected a few times. The rearrangement joins TRBV7-9 to TRBJ1-2, with D maybe TRBD1 (6 bases). The CDR3 is 15 residues long. Trimming pared 2 bases from V and 4 bases from J, leaving 14 bases between. Germline assignment: CDR1 SEHNR and CDR2 FQNEAQ (reference sequence). In nucleotides, the CDR3 is TGTGCCAGCAGCTTAAGGGGGGAGGGGAGCTATGGCTACACCTTC. It translates to CASSLRGEGSYGYTF.

In this sample, this clonotype turned up a few times. V and J are TRBV2 and TRBJ2-2; D is uncertain. Germline assignment: CDR1 SNHLY and CDR2 FYNNEI. V was pared by 6 bases and J by 7 bases, with 15 bases between. The CDR3 extends over 14 amino acids. The CDR3 region is CASSRTPKDGELFF. DNA of the CDR3: TGTGCCAGCAGCCGGACCCCTAAGGACGGGGAGCTGTTTTTT.

On this clonotype itself: A much larger clone lies a single base off, so this may be a read error. The J gene is TRBJ2-5, the V gene TRBV29-1; 7 nucleotides agree with TRBD2. Germline V gene lookup returns CDR1 SQVTM and CDR2 ANQGSEA. The CDR3 is made up of 13 amino acids. Germline trimming cut 7 bases from V and 5 bases from J; bases unmatched to any gene: 10. The CDR3 spells CSATRGSGETQYF. The CDR3 coding sequence is TGCAGCGCAACTCGCGGGAGTGGGGAGACCCAGTACTTC. Full variable domain (remainder filled in from reference TRBV29-1 and TRBJ2-5): SAVISQKPSRDICQRGTSLTIQCQVDSQVTMMFWYRQQPGQSLTLIATANQGSEATYESGFVIDKFPISRPNLTFSTLTVSNMSPEDSSIYLCSATRGSGETQYFGPGTRLLVL.

The J gene is TRBJ1-5, the V gene TRBV3-1; 7 positions agree with TRBD1. The CDR3 covers 12 residues. Germline V lookup: CDR1 LGHDT, CDR2 YNNKEL (reference sequence). Germline trimming cut 4 bases from V and 6 bases from J; bases unmatched to any gene: 0. The CDR3 nucleotides read TGTGCCAGCAGCCGGACAGGTCAGCCCCAGCATTTT. Amino acid sequence: CASSRTGQPQHF. Combining the CDR3 with reference TRBV3-1 and TRBJ1-5 gives the whole variable domain DTAVSQTPKYLVTQMGNDKSIKCEQNLGHDTMYWYKQDSKKFLKIMFSYNNKELIINETVPNRFSPKSPDKAHLNLHINSLELGDSAVYFCASSRTGQPQHFGDGTRLSIL.

This clonotype was seen ten or more times. This chain connects TRBV15 to TRBJ1-2; D is unclear. The CDR3 has 14 residues. The germline V gene has CDR1 LNHNV and CDR2 YYDKDF (reference sequence). V lost 4 bases to trimming and J lost 6 bases, with 15 bases between them. The CDR3 loop reads CATSTRTLAHGYTF. For the CDR3, the DNA is TGTGCCACCAGCACCCGGACCCTTGCTCATGGCTACACCTTC.

In this sample, this clonotype turned up many times. The chain combines TRBV7-3 with TRBJ2-2; 9 nucleotides line up with TRBD1. The CDR3 runs to 15 residues. With 1 base clipped from V and 6 bases from J, the junction kept 3 bases outside the gene matches. CDR1 and CDR2 from the germline V gene are SGHTA and FQGTGA. The CDR3, as DNA: TGTGCCAGCAGCTTAAGTGGGACAGGGTCCGGGGAGCTGTTTTTT. It translates to CASSLSGTGSGELFF.

Of note for this clonotype: Lacking the conserved final phenylalanine or tryptophan, this CDR3 likely reflects a read error. The chain employs TRBV6-1 and TRBJ1-5; weak D call: TRBD1 (6 bases). Trimming cost V 2 bases and J 0 bases, with 14 bases left between them. From germline, CDR1 is MNHNS and CDR2 SASEGT. CDR3 length: 17 residues. This chain's CDR3 is CASSESPTGLSNQPQHL. The CDR3 DNA sequence: TGTGCCAGCAGTGAAAGCCCGACAGGTCTTAGCAATCAGCCCCAGCATCTT.

This clonotype was observed once. The CDR3 ends on some other residue instead of the conserved phenylalanine or tryptophan, so this is likely a read error. The limits of the CDR3 on the DNA are not certain, so only TCRdb's listed CDR3 is given. This chain uses TRBV7-2 with TRBJ2-7; the table assigns TRBD2, which was not confirmed against the DNA. With termini counted, the CDR3 has 10 amino acids. Germline V gene data show CDR1 as SGHTA and CDR2 as FQGNSA. CDR3 sequence reads: CASSWGLADY.

This clonotype appeared many times. The chain carries TRBV2 and TRBJ2-7; a weak D match, TRBD1 (6 bases). The germline CDR1 and CDR2 sequences are SNHLY and FYNNEI. This CDR3 has 13 residues. The V gene lost 10 bases and the J gene lost 2 bases, with 15 bases spanning the gap. CDR3 nucleotides: TGTGCCATCTCAGGGGCGCTGGCCTACGAGCAGTACTTC. Translated: CAISGALAYEQYF.

This clonotype was seen only a few times. The J gene is TRBJ1-4, the V gene TRBV9; D is uncertain. Trimming shortened V by 0 bases and J by 0 bases, and 9 bases separated the two germline ends. Germline V gene lookup returns CDR1 SGDLS and CDR2 YYNGEE. CDR3 length: 16 amino acids. CDR3 loop: CASSVESGATNEKLFF. For the CDR3, the DNA is TGTGCCAGCAGCGTAGAGAGCGGGGCAACTAATGAAAAACTGTTTTTT.

The chain has TRBV20-1 and TRBJ1-2, with TRBD1 matching over 8 bases. Germline V lookup: CDR1 DFQATT, CDR2 SNEGSKA (reference sequence). The junction had 13 bases not matched to a gene; V was cut back by 6 bases and J by 7 bases. The CDR3 loop spans 14 amino acids. The CDR3 DNA reads TGCAGTGCGTCTAGACTCCAGGGGGCAGCTGGCTACACCTTC. This encodes CSASRLQGAAGYTF.

At least ten counts were recorded for this clonotype. V is TRBV19 and J is TRBJ2-5; D is unclear. Per the germline V gene, CDR1 is LNHDA and CDR2 is SQIVND (reference sequence). CDR3 length: 13 residues. Deletions cut 7 bases from V and 1 base from J, with 10 bases between. The DNA of the CDR3 is TGTGCCAGTAACAAGGCAGTCCAAGAGACCCAGTACTTC. Protein: CASNKAVQETQYF.

The gene calls are TRBV6-4 and TRBJ2-2; D ambiguous. CDR3 size: 12 residues. V shed 4 bases and J shed 7 bases, with 7 bases lying between them. Germline V gene sequence: CDR1 MRHNA, CDR2 SNTAGT. The CDR3: CASSGVGGELFF. In DNA form, the CDR3 reads TGTGCCAGCAGTGGCGTAGGCGGGGAGCTGTTTTTT.

The CDR3 spells CSATDSKETQYF. CDR3 nucleotide sequence: TGCAGTGCTACGGACAGTAAAGAGACCCAGTACTTC. The chain links TRBV20-1 to TRBJ2-5, with a tentative D call TRBD1 (6 bases). V lost 4 bases to trimming and J lost 3 bases, with 9 bases between them. Germline V gene data show CDR1 as DFQATT and CDR2 as SNEGSKA (reference sequence). The CDR3 has 12 amino acids.

The table lists this clonotype with a few counts. The chain links TRBV12-3 or TRBV12-4 to TRBJ2-6; D uncertain. Between the trimmed V and J ends, which lost 6 bases and 0 bases, there was a span of 9 bases. The CDR3 contains 15 residues. The CDR3 bases are TGTGCCAGCAGACCCTCCAACTCTGGGGCCAACGTCCTGACTTTC. As protein: CASRPSNSGANVLTF.

The chain carries TRBV7-9 and TRBJ1-1; D call uncertain. V was pared by 5 bases and J by 4 bases, with 14 bases between. The CDR3 spans 14 residues. Germline CDR1 SEHNR, CDR2 FQNEAQ (reference sequence). This chain's CDR3 is CASSPTGKSTEAFF. CDR3 coding DNA: TGTGCCAGCAGCCCGACCGGCAAAAGCACTGAAGCTTTCTTT.

This clonotype has a handful of counts. V and J are TRBV7-9 and TRBJ2-7; D ambiguous. CDR1 and CDR2 from the germline V gene are SEHNR and FQNEAQ (reference sequence). This CDR3 is 8 amino acids long. V lost 8 bases and J lost 7, with 3 bases in between. The CDR3 DNA follows: TGTGCCAGCTTGGAGCAGTACTTC. Translating it yields CASLEQYF.

This sequence joins TRBV2 and TRBJ1-1; no clear D. This CDR3 has 13 amino acids. Trimming took off 5 bases at V and 2 bases at J, with 9 bases between the two ends. CDR1 is SNHLY and CDR2 is FYNNEI in the germline V gene. In DNA, the CDR3 is TGTGCCAGCAGTTTTTCAGACAACACTGAAGCTTTCTTT. Translation: CASSFSDNTEAFF.

V is TRBV15 and J is TRBJ2-3; tentative D call: TRBD1 (6 bases). The CDR3 runs 17 residues. CDR1 and CDR2 from the germline V gene are LNHNV and YYDKDF (reference sequence). V dropped 4 bases and J dropped 0 bases, with 17 bases sitting between them. This CDR3 reads CATSTPEGDTSTDTQYF. In DNA form, the CDR3 reads TGTGCCACCAGCACCCCCGAGGGGGACACTAGCACAGATACGCAGTATTTT.

As to this clonotype: A much larger clonotype is one base distant, so this may be a read error. This chain joins TRBV24-1 and TRBJ2-7; the match to TRBD2 covers 8 bases. The V gene end was trimmed by 4 bases and the J gene end by 9 bases; junction bases not matched to a gene: 4. The CDR3 spans 12 residues. Germline V lookup: CDR1 KGHDR, CDR2 SFDVKD. This CDR3 is CATSETGRGQYF. The CDR3 nucleotides read TGTGCCACCAGTGAAACCGGGAGGGGGCAGTACTTC.

CDR3 DNA sequence: TGTGCCACCAGCAGACCAGAAAGGACTAGCGGGGCTCCCTACGAGCAGTACTTC. Protein: CATSRPERTSGAPYEQYF. The chain uses TRBV15 and TRBJ2-7; 12 positions agree with TRBD2. Germline values: CDR1 LNHNV, CDR2 YYDKDF (reference sequence). The ends lost 2 bases at V and 2 bases at J; junction bases unmatched: 10. This CDR3 spans 18 amino acids.

The chain uses TRBV7-2 and TRBJ1-2; D is perhaps TRBD1 (5 bases). The CDR3 runs 13 residues. With 5 bases removed from V and 5 bases from J, the gap between germline ends came to 12 bases. Germline V gene data show CDR1 as SGHTA and CDR2 as FQGNSA. The CDR3 DNA reads TGTGCCAGCAGCCACGAAGGGGAGTATGGCTACACCTTC. It translates to CASSHEGEYGYTF.

The rearrangement joins TRBV19 to TRBJ1-1, with TRBD1 as a possible D gene (5 bases). CDR1 LNHDA and CDR2 SQIVND come from the germline V gene (reference sequence). The CDR3 has 14 residues. V lost 7 bases to trimming and J lost 3 bases, with 15 bases between them. In DNA form, the CDR3 reads TGTGCCAGTATTTCCGGGACCGGGGACACTGAAGCTTTCTTT. Residues: CASISGTGDTEAFF. The full variable domain, its missing parts supplied by reference TRBV19 and TRBJ1-1, is DGGITQSPKYLFRKEGQNVTLSCEQNLNHDAMYWYRQDPGQGLRLIYYSQIVNDFQKGDIAEGYSVSREKKESFPLTVTSAQKNPTAFYLCASISGTGDTEAFFGQGTRLTVV.

Many counts were recorded for this clonotype. This chain connects TRBV29-1 to TRBJ2-7; D gene unclear. The CDR3 runs 12 residues. With 3 bases removed from V and 5 bases from J, the gap between germline ends came to 11 bases. The germline V gene has CDR1 SQVTM and CDR2 ANQGSEA. This CDR3 is CSVDMSGDEQYF. The DNA for the CDR3 is TGCAGCGTTGACATGTCGGGCGACGAGCAGTACTTC.

The chain has TRBV9 and TRBJ1-6; possibly TRBD1 for D (5 bases). The V gene's germline CDR1 is SGDLS and CDR2 YYNGEE. This CDR3 comprises 15 residues. V was pared by 4 bases and J by 4 bases, with 12 bases between. This chain's CDR3 is CASSPATDYNSPLHF. The CDR3 nucleotides read TGTGCCAGCAGCCCCGCGACAGATTATAATTCACCCCTCCACTTT. The full variable domain, its missing parts supplied by reference TRBV9 and TRBJ1-6, is DSGVTQTPKHLITATGQRVTLRCSPRSGDLSVYWYQQSLDQGLQFLIQYYNGEERAKGNILERFSAQQFPDLHSELNLSSLELGDSALYFCASSPATDYNSPLHFGNGTRLTVT.